Listed here is a single T cell receptor beta chain. As yet, its antigen is unknown. This specimen belongs to a study of cytomegalovirus exposure and HLA in healthy donors. Study observations and caveats: A previous analysis found most TCR beta V segments productive roughly 87% or roughly 30% of the time.

It was with 60 Vbeta and 13 Jbeta primers that the PCR ran. TCRdb keeps only in-frame clones here, not all; method: immunoSEQ multiplex PCR. This sample has roughly 140,000 clones; around 75% occur once, and the top ten carry roughly 4%. The origin of this receptor is a human donor in good health. Sequenced material: PBMCs.

CDR3 sequence reads: CASSQAASSTEETQYF. Written as DNA, the CDR3 is TGCGCCAGCAGCCAGGCGGCCTCATCGACAGAAGAGACCCAGTACTTC. The chain is built from TRBV4-1 and TRBJ2-5; D perhaps matches TRBD1 (5 bases). The length of the CDR3 is 16 residues. The germline V gene encodes CDR1 MGHRA and CDR2 YSYEKL. Trimming stripped 3 bases from V and 3 bases from J, with 17 bases between.